A selection of T cell receptor beta chains follows, all from one sample in a study of T cell responses to AZD1222 COVID-19 vaccine. This table comes from immunoSEQ multiplex PCR, and its TCRdb copy is limited to in-frame clones, with some not included. The repertoire holds more than 150,000 clones, approximately 90% seen once, with roughly 27% in the top ten. Sequencing was performed on peripheral blood, taken 28 days after the second AZD1222 dose. These receptors were obtained from an adult who received the AZD1222 COVID-19 vaccine. The CDR3 runs from the conserved cysteine through the conserved F or W. A D gene is named only where the DNA matches it firmly. For some rows the clone size is stated as once, few or many, or as a class when expanded; others skip it.

DNA: TGCGCCAGCAGTACGGATGCGCAGTATTTT
CDR3: CASSTDAQYF
length: 10
J: TRBJ2-3
size: .
V: TRBV10-1
D: .

DNA: TGTGCCAGTACCAGACTAGCGGGAGACCCTGACCGGGAGCTGTTTTTT
CDR3: CASTRLAGDPDRELFF
length: 16
J: TRBJ2-2
size: .
V: TRBV19
D: TRBD2

DNA: TGTGCCAGCAGCCTAAGAGAGAATCAGCCCCAGCATTTT
CDR3: CASSLRENQPQHF
length: 13
J: TRBJ1-5
size: once
V: TRBV11-2
D: .

DNA: TGTGCCAGCAGTTCTCCTTACAGAACAACAAACTATGGCTACACCTTC
CDR3: CASSSPYRTTNYGYTF
length: 16
J: TRBJ1-2
size: .
V: TRBV6-2/TRBV6-3
D: .

DNA: TGTGCCAGCAGCGTAAACGCGGACAGCTCTGGAAACACCATATATTTT
CDR3: CASSVNADSSGNTIYF
length: 16
J: TRBJ1-3
size: .
V: TRBV9
D: .

DNA: TGTGCCAGTAGTATAGAGTGGCGGGGGGACACAGATACGCAGTATTTT
CDR3: CASSIEWRGDTDTQYF
length: 16
J: TRBJ2-3
size: .
V: TRBV19
D: TRBD2

DNA: TGTGCCAGCAGTTTAGACACACCACGAAGAGCTTTCTTT
CDR3: CASSLDTPRRAFF
length: 13
J: TRBJ1-1
size: .
V: TRBV28
D: .

DNA: TGTGCCAGCAGCGTAACCGGACAGGGACTCTATGGCTACACCTTC
CDR3: CASSVTGQGLYGYTF
length: 15
J: TRBJ1-2
size: .
V: TRBV9
D: TRBD1

DNA: TGTGCCAGTAGGGTAGGGAGCTCTGGGGCCAACGTCCTGACTTTC
CDR3: CASRVGSSGANVLTF
length: 15
J: TRBJ2-6
size: .
V: TRBV19
D: .

DNA: TGTGCCAGCAGTTATCCGGTTCAGGGGGCATCCGAGCAGTACTTC
CDR3: CASSYPVQGASEQYF
length: 15
J: TRBJ2-7
size: .
V: TRBV6-2/TRBV6-3
D: TRBD1

DNA: TGTGCCAGCAGCTACACGACGATCGGAAATGAAAAACTGTTTTTT
CDR3: CASSYTTIGNEKLFF
length: 15
J: TRBJ1-4
size: .
V: TRBV6-5
D: .

DNA: TGTGCCACCGGTGACGGGATACAAGAGACCCAGTACTTC
CDR3: CATGDGIQETQYF
length: 13
J: TRBJ2-5
size: .
V: TRBV24-1
D: .

DNA: TGTGCCAGCAGGGTGGAGGGACAGACCTACGAGCAGTACTTC
CDR3: CASRVEGQTYEQYF
length: 14
J: TRBJ2-7
size: .
V: TRBV6-1
D: .

DNA: TGCGCCAGCAGCCAAGACGGGACAGGGGACGAGCAGTACTTC
CDR3: CASSQDGTGDEQYF
length: 14
J: TRBJ2-7
size: .
V: TRBV4-3
D: TRBD1

DNA: TGTGCCAGCTCACCCCCCGGGACAGGGTATGGCTACACCTTC
CDR3: CASSPPGTGYGYTF
length: 14
J: TRBJ1-2
size: .
V: TRBV18
D: TRBD1

DNA: TGTGCCAGCAGCCTCGAGCCGGGACAGGGAGGGGAAAAACTGTTTTTT
CDR3: CASSLEPGQGGEKLFF
length: 16
J: TRBJ1-4
size: .
V: TRBV7-9
D: TRBD1

DNA: TGTGCCAGTAAACTTTTTTCTAGCACAGATACGCAGTATTTT
CDR3: CASKLFSSTDTQYF
length: 14
J: TRBJ2-3
size: .
V: TRBV19
D: .

DNA: TGTGCCAGCAGCCAGACTGGGAAGGGGACGTATTTT
CDR3: CASSQTGKGTYF
length: 12
J: TRBJ2-3
size: .
V: TRBV7-3
D: .

DNA: TGTGCTAGCAGCCGGGACAGGACGAACACAGATACGCAGTATTTT
CDR3: CASSRDRTNTDTQYF
length: 15
J: TRBJ2-3
size: few
V: TRBV7-7
D: TRBD1

DNA: TGCGCCAGCAGCTTCGGACTAGCGAACAATGAGCAGTTCTTC
CDR3: CASSFGLANNEQFF
length: 14
J: TRBJ2-1
size: .
V: TRBV5-1
D: TRBD2

DNA: TGCAGCGCTCAGGGGGCTGGCAATCAGCCCCAGCATTTT
CDR3: CSAQGAGNQPQHF
length: 13
J: TRBJ1-5
size: .
V: TRBV29-1
D: TRBD1

DNA: TGTGCCAGCATCAATAGTTGGCTAAGCACAGATACGCAGTATTTT
CDR3: CASINSWLSTDTQYF
length: 15
J: TRBJ2-3
size: .
V: TRBV6-4
D: .

DNA: TGTGCCAGTAGTATTCATACCGCCCGGTCCGGGGAGCTGTTTTTT
CDR3: CASSIHTARSGELFF
length: 15
J: TRBJ2-2
size: .
V: TRBV19
D: .

DNA: TGTGCCAGCAGCCCGCTTGGGACAGGGACCTACGAGCAGTACTTC
CDR3: CASSPLGTGTYEQYF
length: 15
J: TRBJ2-7
size: .
V: TRBV9
D: TRBD1

DNA: TGTGCCAGCAGCTCCGACCTAGCCTACGAGCAGTACTTC
CDR3: CASSSDLAYEQYF
length: 13
J: TRBJ2-7
size: .
V: TRBV7-9
D: .

DNA: TGCAGCGTTGAGGGATGGTTGGGGGCAACCTACGAGCAGTACTTC
CDR3: CSVEGWLGATYEQYF
length: 15
J: TRBJ2-7
size: .
V: TRBV29-1
D: .

DNA: TGTGCCAGCAGTTACTCGACGCGGGCACCGGGGGACGAGCAGTACTTC
CDR3: CASSYSTRAPGDEQYF
length: 16
J: TRBJ2-7
size: .
V: TRBV6-5
D: .

DNA: TGCGCCAGCAGCCCCTCAGGTCCGGACTCAGGCGGCTACACCTTC
CDR3: CASSPSGPDSGGYTF
length: 15
J: TRBJ1-2
size: .
V: TRBV4-3
D: .

DNA: TGTGCCAGCAGGTTAGCGGGAGGGCCGTCAGATACGCAGTATTTT
CDR3: CASRLAGGPSDTQYF
length: 15
J: TRBJ2-3
size: .
V: TRBV25-1
D: TRBD2

DNA: TGTGCCAGCAGTATTAGGACTAGCGGGAGGTGGAGTTCCTACAATGAGCAGTTCTTC
CDR3: CASSIRTSGRWSSYNEQFF
length: 19
J: TRBJ2-1
size: .
V: TRBV6-2/TRBV6-3
D: TRBD2

DNA: TGTGCCAGCAGCGTAGCCGGGACTAGCGGGAGCAATGAGCAGTTCTTC
CDR3: CASSVAGTSGSNEQFF
length: 16
J: TRBJ2-1
size: .
V: TRBV9
D: TRBD2

DNA: TGTGCCAGCAGCCCTCCTAGCGGGAGAAAAGAGACCCAGTACTTC
CDR3: CASSPPSGRKETQYF
length: 15
J: TRBJ2-5
size: .
V: TRBV7-2
D: TRBD2

DNA: TGTGCCAGCAGTGCGGGGGATGCACAGTATTTT
CDR3: CASSAGDAQYF
length: 11
J: TRBJ2-3
size: .
V: TRBV6-2/TRBV6-3
D: TRBD2

DNA: TGTGCCAGCAGCTTAAAGCGGGAGAGCTCCTACGAGCAGTACTTC
CDR3: CASSLKRESSYEQYF
length: 15
J: TRBJ2-7
size: .
V: TRBV11-2
D: TRBD2

DNA: TGTGCCATCAGTGGAGGAAACACCATATATTTT
CDR3: CAISGGNTIYF
length: 11
J: TRBJ1-3
size: .
V: TRBV10-3
D: .

DNA: TGTGCCAGCAGCCCGGACAGAGGTGGCTACACCTTC
CDR3: CASSPDRGGYTF
length: 12
J: TRBJ1-2
size: few
V: TRBV14
D: .

DNA: TGTGCCAGCTCAATCGGTGACGGCGCTTATGGCTACACCTTC
CDR3: CASSIGDGAYGYTF
length: 14
J: TRBJ1-2
size: .
V: TRBV18
D: .

DNA: TGTGCCAGCACACCCTTGGGACTAGCGGGGACCCCACTCTCGACCCAGTACTTC
CDR3: CASTPLGLAGTPLSTQYF
length: 18
J: TRBJ2-5
size: .
V: TRBV18
D: TRBD2

DNA: TGCGCCAGCAGCCAAGGGGACGGTCGCCTCGAGCAGTACTTC
CDR3: CASSQGDGRLEQYF
length: 14
J: TRBJ2-7
size: .
V: TRBV4-1
D: .

DNA: TGTGCCAGTAGTCCCCAAGGACAGGGGGTCCGTCAGCCCCAGCATTTT
CDR3: CASSPQGQGVRQPQHF
length: 16
J: TRBJ1-5
size: .
V: TRBV19
D: TRBD1

DNA: TGCAGCGTCGAACGCGGACAGGGGGAGACCCAGTACTTC
CDR3: CSVERGQGETQYF
length: 13
J: TRBJ2-5
size: .
V: TRBV29-1
D: TRBD1

DNA: TGTGCCAGCAGCCCCAGCGGTGGGGGGGACTCCTACGAGCAGTACTTC
CDR3: CASSPSGGGDSYEQYF
length: 16
J: TRBJ2-7
size: .
V: TRBV4-2
D: TRBD2

DNA: TGTGCCAGTAGTACGGACAGGGGCAATGAGCAGTTCTTC
CDR3: CASSTDRGNEQFF
length: 13
J: TRBJ2-1
size: .
V: TRBV19
D: TRBD1

DNA: TGTGCCAGCAGTTTGGGGGGGATTAACTATGGCTACACCTTC
CDR3: CASSLGGINYGYTF
length: 14
J: TRBJ1-2
size: once
V: TRBV6-5
D: .

DNA: TGTGCCACCAAAGTCGGCCCCCTTTTGGGGGGCACAGATACGCAGTATTTT
CDR3: CATKVGPLLGGTDTQYF
length: 17
J: TRBJ2-3
size: .
V: TRBV7-2
D: .

DNA: TGTGCCAGCAGCCAAGATGCGGGGACCGGGGAGCTGTTTTTT
CDR3: CASSQDAGTGELFF
length: 14
J: TRBJ2-2
size: once
V: TRBV4-2
D: .

DNA: TGTGCCAGCAGTTTTAAGGGGACCACCTACGAGCAGTACTTC
CDR3: CASSFKGTTYEQYF
length: 14
J: TRBJ2-7
size: .
V: TRBV27
D: .

DNA: TGTGCCAGCAGCCCACTGGGGGGGTTTGGCACTGAAGCTTTCTTT
CDR3: CASSPLGGFGTEAFF
length: 15
J: TRBJ1-1
size: .
V: TRBV7-8
D: .

DNA: TGTGCCAGCAGCCAAGGACTAGCGGGAGGAGTTACGCAGTATTTT
CDR3: CASSQGLAGGVTQYF
length: 15
J: TRBJ2-3
size: .
V: TRBV3-1/TRBV3-2
D: TRBD2

DNA: TGTGCCAGCAGCCGGCGGTTCGGAGGGGAGCTGTTTTTT
CDR3: CASSRRFGGELFF
length: 13
J: TRBJ2-2
size: .
V: TRBV12-3/TRBV12-4
D: .

DNA: TGTGCCTGGACCCGAAATGGGGGTCTCGGAAACACCATATATTTT
CDR3: CAWTRNGGLGNTIYF
length: 15
J: TRBJ1-3
size: .
V: TRBV30
D: .